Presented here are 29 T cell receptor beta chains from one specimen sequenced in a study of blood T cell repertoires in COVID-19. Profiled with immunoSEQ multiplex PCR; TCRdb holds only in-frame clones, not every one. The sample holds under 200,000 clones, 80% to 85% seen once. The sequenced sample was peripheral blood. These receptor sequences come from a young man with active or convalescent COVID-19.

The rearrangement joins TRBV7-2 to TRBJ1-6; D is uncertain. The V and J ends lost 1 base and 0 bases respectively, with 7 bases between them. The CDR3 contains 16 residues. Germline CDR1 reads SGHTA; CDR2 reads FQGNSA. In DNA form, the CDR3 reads TGTGCCAGCAGCTTAGGGGGAGCCTCCTATAATTCACCCCTCCACTTT. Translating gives CASSLGGASYNSPLHF.

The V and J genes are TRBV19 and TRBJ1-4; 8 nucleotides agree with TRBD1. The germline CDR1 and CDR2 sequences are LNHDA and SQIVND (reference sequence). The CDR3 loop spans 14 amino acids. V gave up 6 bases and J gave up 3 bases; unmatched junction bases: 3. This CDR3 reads CASRDRVANEKLFF. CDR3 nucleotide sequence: TGTGCCAGTAGGGACAGGGTTGCTAATGAAAAACTGTTTTTT.

Here the CDR3 reads CASSRSYGYTF. CDR3 bases: TGTGCCAGCAGCCGCAGTTATGGCTACACCTTC. This chain uses TRBV14 with TRBJ1-2; D is unresolved. Germline V lookup: CDR1 SGHDN, CDR2 FVKESK. This CDR3 comprises 11 residues. Trimming took 4 bases from V and 5 from J, leaving 5 bases between them. The whole variable domain, remainder taken from reference TRBV14 and TRBJ1-2, is EAGVTQFPSHSVIEKGQTVTLRCDPISGHDNLYWYRRVMGKEIKFLLHFVKESKQDESGMPNNRFLAERTGGTYSTLKVQPAELEDSGVYFCASSRSYGYTFGSGTRLTVV.

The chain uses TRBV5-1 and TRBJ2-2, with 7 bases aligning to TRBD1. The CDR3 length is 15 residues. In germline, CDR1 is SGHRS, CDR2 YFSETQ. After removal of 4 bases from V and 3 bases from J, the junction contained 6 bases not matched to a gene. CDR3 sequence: CASSRTGTDTGELFF. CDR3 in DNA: TGCGCCAGCAGCCGGACAGGTACGGACACCGGGGAGCTGTTTTTT.

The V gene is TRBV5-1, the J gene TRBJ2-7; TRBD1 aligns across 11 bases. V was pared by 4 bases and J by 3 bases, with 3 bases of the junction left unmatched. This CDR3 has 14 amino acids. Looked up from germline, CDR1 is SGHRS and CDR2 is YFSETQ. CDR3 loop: CASSQGTGGYEQYF. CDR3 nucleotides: TGCGCCAGCAGCCAGGGGACAGGGGGCTACGAGCAGTACTTC.

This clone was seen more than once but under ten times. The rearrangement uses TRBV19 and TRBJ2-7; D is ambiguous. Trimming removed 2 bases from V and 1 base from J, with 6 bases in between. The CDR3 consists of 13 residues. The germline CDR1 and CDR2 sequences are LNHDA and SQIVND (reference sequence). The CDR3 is CASSISVSYEQYF. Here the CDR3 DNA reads TGTGCCAGTAGTATATCGGTATCCTACGAGCAGTACTTC.

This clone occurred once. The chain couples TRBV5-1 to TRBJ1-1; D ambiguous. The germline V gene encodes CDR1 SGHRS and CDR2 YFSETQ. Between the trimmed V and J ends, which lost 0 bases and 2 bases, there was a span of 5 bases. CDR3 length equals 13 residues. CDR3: CASSLGLNTEAFF. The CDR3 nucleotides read TGCGCCAGCAGCTTGGGTCTTAACACTGAAGCTTTCTTT.

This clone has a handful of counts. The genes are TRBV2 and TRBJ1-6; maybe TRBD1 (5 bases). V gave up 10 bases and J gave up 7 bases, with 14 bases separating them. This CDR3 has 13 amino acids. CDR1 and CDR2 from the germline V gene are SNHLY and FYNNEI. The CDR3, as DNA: TGTGCCACTTGGGGGGAGGGGAATTCACCCCTCCACTTT. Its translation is CATWGEGNSPLHF. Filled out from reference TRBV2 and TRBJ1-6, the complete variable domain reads EPEVTQTPSHQVTQMGQEVILRCVPISNHLYFYWYRQILGQKVEFLVSFYNNEISEKSEIFDDQFSVERPDGSNFTLKIRSTKLEDSAMYFCATWGEGNSPLHFGNGTRLTVT.

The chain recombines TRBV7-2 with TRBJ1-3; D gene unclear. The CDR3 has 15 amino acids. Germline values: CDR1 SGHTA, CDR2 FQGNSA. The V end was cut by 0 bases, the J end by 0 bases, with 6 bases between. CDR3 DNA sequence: TGTGCCAGCAGCTTAGCGGGCAGCTCTGGAAACACCATATATTTT. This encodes CASSLAGSSGNTIYF.

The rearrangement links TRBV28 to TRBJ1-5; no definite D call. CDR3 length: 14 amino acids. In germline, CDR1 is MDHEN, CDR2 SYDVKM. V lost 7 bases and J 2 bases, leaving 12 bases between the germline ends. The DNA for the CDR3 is TGTGCCAGCAACCCCCCCCGGGGCAATCAGCCCCAGCATTTT. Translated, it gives CASNPPRGNQPQHF.

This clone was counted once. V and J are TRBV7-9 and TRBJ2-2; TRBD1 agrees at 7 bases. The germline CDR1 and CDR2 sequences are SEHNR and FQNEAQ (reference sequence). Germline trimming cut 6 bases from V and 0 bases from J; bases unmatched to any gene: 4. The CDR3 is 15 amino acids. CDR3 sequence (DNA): TGTGCCAGCAGTCCGGGGACAGCGAACACCGGGGAGCTGTTTTTT. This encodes CASSPGTANTGELFF. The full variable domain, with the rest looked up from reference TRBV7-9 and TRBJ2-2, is DTGVSQNPRHKITKRGQNVTFRCDPISEHNRLYWYRQTLGQGPEFLTYFQNEAQLEKSRLLSDRFSAERPKGSFSTLEIQRTEQGDSAMYLCASSPGTANTGELFFGEGSRLTVL.

CDR3 region: CASSPRRGGGTDTQYF. DNA of the CDR3: TGTGCCAGCTCACCTCGAAGGGGTGGCGGCACAGATACGCAGTATTTT. This chain links TRBV18 with TRBJ2-3, with a tentative D call TRBD1 (5 bases). CDR3 length equals 16 residues. The germline gives CDR1 KGHSH, CDR2 LQKENI. V shed 3 bases and J shed 1 base, with 14 bases lying between them.

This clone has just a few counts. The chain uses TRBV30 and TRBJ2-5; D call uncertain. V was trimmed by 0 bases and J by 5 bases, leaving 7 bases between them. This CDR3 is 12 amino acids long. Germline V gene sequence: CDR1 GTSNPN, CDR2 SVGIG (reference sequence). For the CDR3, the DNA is TGTGCCTGGAGTGTACTTACTGAGACCCAGTACTTC. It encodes CAWSVLTETQYF.

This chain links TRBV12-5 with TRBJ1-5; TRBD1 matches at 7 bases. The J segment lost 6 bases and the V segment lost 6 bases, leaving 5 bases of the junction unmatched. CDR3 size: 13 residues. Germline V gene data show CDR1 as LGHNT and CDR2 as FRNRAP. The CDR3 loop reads CASGRDSLQPQHF. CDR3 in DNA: TGTGCTAGTGGCCGGGACAGTCTTCAGCCCCAGCATTTT.

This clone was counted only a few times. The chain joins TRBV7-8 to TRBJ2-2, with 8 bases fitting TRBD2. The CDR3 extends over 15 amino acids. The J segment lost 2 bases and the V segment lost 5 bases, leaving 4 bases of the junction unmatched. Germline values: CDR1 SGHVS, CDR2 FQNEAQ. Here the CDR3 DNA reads TGTGCCAGCAGCCCGCGGGGGGCCAACACCGGGGAGCTGTTTTTT. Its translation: CASSPRGANTGELFF.

Here the CDR3 DNA reads TGTGCCAGCAGCCAAGAGGGTAGGGAGGTCGACACCATATATTTT. Protein sequence: CASSQEGREVDTIYF. The chain carries TRBV3-1 (or the pseudogene TRBV3-2) and TRBJ1-3, with no clear D. CDR3 length: 15 residues. The germline V gene has CDR1 LGHDT and CDR2 YNNKEL (reference sequence). V was trimmed by 0 bases and J by 8 bases, leaving 14 bases between them.

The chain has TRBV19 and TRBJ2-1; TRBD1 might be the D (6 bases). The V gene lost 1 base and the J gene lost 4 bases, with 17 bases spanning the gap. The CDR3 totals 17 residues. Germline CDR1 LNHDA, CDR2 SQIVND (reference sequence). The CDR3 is CASSIALGNRVYNEQFF. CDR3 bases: TGTGCCAGTAGTATAGCCCTAGGGAACAGGGTGTACAATGAGCAGTTCTTC.

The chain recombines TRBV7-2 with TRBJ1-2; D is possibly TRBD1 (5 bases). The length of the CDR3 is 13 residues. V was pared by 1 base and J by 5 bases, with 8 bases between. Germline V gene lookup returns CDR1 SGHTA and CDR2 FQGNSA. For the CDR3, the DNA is TGTGCCAGCAGCTTAGACCCAGGGTATGGCTACACCTTC. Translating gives CASSLDPGYGYTF. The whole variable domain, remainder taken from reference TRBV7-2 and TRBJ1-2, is GAGVSQSPSNKVTEKGKDVELRCDPISGHTALYWYRQSLGQGLEFLIYFQGNSAPDKSGLPSDRFSAERTGGSVSTLTIQRTQQEDSAVYLCASSLDPGYGYTFGSGTRLTVV.

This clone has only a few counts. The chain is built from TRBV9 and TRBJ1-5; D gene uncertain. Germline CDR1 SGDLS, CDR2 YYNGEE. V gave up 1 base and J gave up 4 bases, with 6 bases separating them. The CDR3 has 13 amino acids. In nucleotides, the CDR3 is TGTGCCAGCAGCGTACGGGGAAATCAGCCCCAGCATTTT. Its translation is CASSVRGNQPQHF.

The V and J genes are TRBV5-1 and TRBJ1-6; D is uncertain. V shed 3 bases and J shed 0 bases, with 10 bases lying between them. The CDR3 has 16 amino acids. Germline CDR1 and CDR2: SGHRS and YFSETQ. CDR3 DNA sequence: TGCGCCAGCAGCTCCTCCCCGAGCTCCTATAATTCACCCCTCCACTTT. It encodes CASSSSPSSYNSPLHF.

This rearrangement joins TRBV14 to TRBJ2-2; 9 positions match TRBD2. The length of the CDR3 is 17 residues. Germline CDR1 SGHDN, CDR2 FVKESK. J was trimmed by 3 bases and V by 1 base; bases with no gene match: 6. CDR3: CASSQVGLAGHTGELFF. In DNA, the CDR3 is TGTGCCAGCAGCCAAGTGGGGCTAGCGGGGCACACCGGGGAGCTGTTTTTT. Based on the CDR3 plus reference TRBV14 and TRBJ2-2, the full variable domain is EAGVTQFPSHSVIEKGQTVTLRCDPISGHDNLYWYRRVMGKEIKFLLHFVKESKQDESGMPNNRFLAERTGGTYSTLKVQPAELEDSGVYFCASSQVGLAGHTGELFFGEGSRLTVL.

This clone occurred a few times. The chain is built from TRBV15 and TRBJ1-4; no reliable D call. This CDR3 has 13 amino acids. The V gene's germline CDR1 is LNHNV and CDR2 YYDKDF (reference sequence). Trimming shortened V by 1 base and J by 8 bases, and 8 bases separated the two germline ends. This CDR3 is CATSRATQEKLFF. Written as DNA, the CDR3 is TGTGCCACCAGCAGAGCCACGCAGGAAAAACTGTTTTTT.

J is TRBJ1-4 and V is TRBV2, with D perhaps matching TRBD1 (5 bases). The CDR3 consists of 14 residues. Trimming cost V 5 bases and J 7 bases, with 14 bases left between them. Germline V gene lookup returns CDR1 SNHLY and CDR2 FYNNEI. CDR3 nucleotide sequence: TGTGCCAGCAGTACTGGACAAGCAGGTGAAAAACTGTTTTTT. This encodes CASSTGQAGEKLFF.

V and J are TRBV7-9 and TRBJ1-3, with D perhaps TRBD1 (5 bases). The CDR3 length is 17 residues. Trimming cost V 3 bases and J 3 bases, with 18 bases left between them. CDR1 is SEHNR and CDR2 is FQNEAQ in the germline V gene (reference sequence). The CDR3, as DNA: TGTGCCAGCAGCTTGGTGGGGGGAATAGGACATGGAAACACCATATATTTT. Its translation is CASSLVGGIGHGNTIYF. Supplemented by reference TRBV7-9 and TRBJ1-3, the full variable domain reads DTGVSQNPRHKITKRGQNVTFRCDPISEHNRLYWYRQTLGQGPEFLTYFQNEAQLEKSRLLSDRFSAERPKGSFSTLEIQRTEQGDSAMYLCASSLVGGIGHGNTIYFGEGSWLTVV.

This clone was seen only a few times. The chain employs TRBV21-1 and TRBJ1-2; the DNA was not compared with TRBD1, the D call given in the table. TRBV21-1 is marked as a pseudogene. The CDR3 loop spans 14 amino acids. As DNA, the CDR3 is TGTGCCAGCAGCAAAGATACAAGATTTCATGGCTACACCTTC. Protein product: CASSKDTRFHGYTF.

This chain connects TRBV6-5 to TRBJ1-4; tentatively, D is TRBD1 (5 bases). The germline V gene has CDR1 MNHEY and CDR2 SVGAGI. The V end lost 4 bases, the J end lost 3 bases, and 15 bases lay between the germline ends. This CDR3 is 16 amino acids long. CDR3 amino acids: CASSSPRDSANEKLFF. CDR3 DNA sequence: TGTGCCAGCAGTTCCCCCCGGGACTCCGCTAATGAAAAACTGTTTTTT.

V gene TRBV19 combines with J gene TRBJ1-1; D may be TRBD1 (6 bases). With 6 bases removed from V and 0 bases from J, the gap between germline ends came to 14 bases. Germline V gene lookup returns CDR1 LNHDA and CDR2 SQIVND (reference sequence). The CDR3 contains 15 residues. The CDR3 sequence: CASRDSRYLNTEAFF. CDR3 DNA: TGTGCCAGTAGGGACAGCCGTTATCTGAACACTGAAGCTTTCTTT.

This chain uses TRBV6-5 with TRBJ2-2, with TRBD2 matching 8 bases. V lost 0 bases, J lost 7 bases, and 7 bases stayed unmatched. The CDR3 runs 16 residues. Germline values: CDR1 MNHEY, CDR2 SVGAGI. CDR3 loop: CASSYSGTRGGGELFF. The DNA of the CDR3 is TGTGCCAGCAGTTACTCTGGGACTAGAGGAGGCGGGGAGCTGTTTTTT.

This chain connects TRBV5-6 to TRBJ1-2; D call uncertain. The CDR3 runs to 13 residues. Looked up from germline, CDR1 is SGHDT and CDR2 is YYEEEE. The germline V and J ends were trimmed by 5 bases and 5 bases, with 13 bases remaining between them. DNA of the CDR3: TGTGCCAGCAGTCCGGCCAGCGGGTATGGCTACACCTTC. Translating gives CASSPASGYGYTF.